These 30 T cell receptor beta chains were all obtained from the same sample, sequenced in a study of blood T cells in healthy people across ages. Then a second PCR, running about 6 to 11 cycles, was carried out with a sample-barcoded 5' primer and a J-beta primer mix. TCRdb reanalysed the 5' RACE reads using MiXCR and keeps one entry per CDR3 protein. The sample comprises approximately 820,000 distinct CDR3 sequences, 44% of which are singletons, and around 21% rests with the top ten. The sequencing sample was made of blood. Receptors originate from a man aged 55 to 70 in good health.

A few counts support this clonotype. The V gene is TRBV7-9, the J gene TRBJ2-4; 10 nucleotides line up with TRBD1. The J call may be mistaken, given a closer DNA end match to TRBJ2-7. Germline assignment: CDR1 SEHNR and CDR2 FQNEAQ (reference sequence). The CDR3 spans 12 residues. As DNA, the CDR3 is TGTGCCAGCAGCGGACAGGGGGTCGAGCAGTACTTC. Translated: CASSGQGVEQYF.

The chain has TRBV25-1 and TRBJ2-1; the match to TRBD2 covers 8 bases. There are 14 residues in the CDR3. Germline V gives CDR1 MGHDK, CDR2 SYGVNS. The V segment lost 7 bases and the J segment 7 bases; nucleotides outside the gene matches: 9. CDR3 amino acids: CASTERGPPNEQFF. In DNA, the CDR3 is TGTGCCAGCACTGAGCGGGGGCCTCCAAATGAGCAGTTCTTC. Full variable domain (outside the CDR3, taken from reference TRBV25-1 and TRBJ2-1): EADIYQTPRYLVIGTGKKITLECSQTMGHDKMYWYQQDPGMELHLIHYSYGVNSTEKGDLSSESTVSRIRTEHFPLTLESARPSHTSQYLCASTERGPPNEQFFGPGTRLTVL.

V usage is TRBV27 and J usage is TRBJ2-2, with 8 bases lining up with TRBD1. V dropped 4 bases and J dropped 5; count of bases not matched to a gene: 15. There are 18 residues in the CDR3. Per the germline V gene, CDR1 is MNHEY and CDR2 is SMNVEV (reference sequence). The CDR3 DNA sequence: TGTGCCAGCAGTTCTCCCCTTTGGGCAGGGGGCTGGACCGGGGAGCTGTTTTTT. This translates into CASSSPLWAGGWTGELFF.

This clonotype is a singleton in its sample. A much larger clone differs by one base, so this may be a read error. The V call is TRBV12-3 or TRBV12-4, the J call TRBJ2-5; D gene unclear. CDR3 length: 12 amino acids. CDR3 nucleotides: TGTACCAGCAGTTTATTCGGAGAGACCCAGTACTTC. Protein product: CTSSLFGETQYF.

Remarks on this clonotype: An end of the junction differs from the germline gene, which may be a read error. This chain joins TRBV12-3 or TRBV12-4 and TRBJ2-3; the match to TRBD2 covers 8 bases. This CDR3 is built from 15 residues. This CDR3 is CASTLSGAHTETQYF. Written as DNA, the CDR3 is TGTGCCAGCACCCTTAGCGGGGCCCACACAGAGACGCAGTATTTT.

The gene calls are TRBV7-2 and TRBJ1-5, with D hard to call. Between the trimmed V and J ends, which lost 5 bases and 2 bases, there was a span of 19 bases. This CDR3 is built from 17 residues. Germline-derived CDR1 and CDR2 are SGHTA and FQGNSA. CDR3 protein: CASSREASGGGNQPQHF. The CDR3 DNA follows: TGTGCCAGCAGCCGCGAAGCGTCGGGTGGGGGCAATCAGCCCCAGCATTTT.

In this sample, this clonotype turned up a few times. V is TRBV20-1 and J is TRBJ2-3, with 7 bases aligning to TRBD2. Germline loops: CDR1 DFQATT, CDR2 SNEGSKA (reference sequence). This CDR3 comprises 15 residues. Unmatched junction bases numbered 13, after V lost 6 bases and J lost 4 bases. The CDR3 protein is CSASGGGSLPDTQYF. The CDR3 nucleotides read TGCAGTGCCTCCGGAGGCGGGAGCCTCCCAGATACGCAGTATTTT.

This clonotype is a singleton in its sample. This chain joins TRBV20-1 and TRBJ1-1, with TRBD1 as a possible D gene (6 bases). CDR3 length equals 15 residues. V shed 0 bases and J shed 1 base, with 12 bases lying between them. Germline values: CDR1 DFQATT, CDR2 SNEGSKA (reference sequence). The CDR3 DNA sequence: TGCAGTGCTAGAGATCAGACAGGCCCGAACACTGAAGCTTTCTTT. It translates to CSARDQTGPNTEAFF.

The rearrangement joins TRBV7-9 to TRBJ1-6, with D tentatively TRBD1 (6 bases). CDR1 and CDR2 from the germline V gene are SEHNR and FQNEAQ (reference sequence). The CDR3 extends over 15 amino acids. V lost 5 bases, J lost 8 bases, and 16 bases lay in between. The DNA of the CDR3 is TGTGCCAGCAGCCCTCCCACAGGGATAGATTCACCCCTCCACTTT. As protein: CASSPPTGIDSPLHF.

This clonotype was observed a few times. This chain uses TRBV10-3 with TRBJ1-5; TRBD1 matches at 9 bases. CDR1 ENHRY and CDR2 SYGVKD come from the germline V gene. Germline trimming cut 4 bases from V and 4 bases from J; bases unmatched to any gene: 2. The CDR3 extends over 14 amino acids. The CDR3 protein is CAISGDRANQPQHF. CDR3 DNA sequence: TGTGCCATCAGTGGGGACAGGGCTAATCAGCCCCAGCATTTT.

The chain carries TRBV5-1 and TRBJ2-2; 9 bases align to TRBD1. This CDR3 has 16 amino acids. J was trimmed by 0 bases and V by 4 bases; bases with no gene match: 4. In germline, CDR1 is SGHRS, CDR2 YFSETQ. CDR3 sequence reads: CASSPGTGSNTGELFF. The CDR3 nucleotides are TGCGCCAGCAGCCCCGGGACAGGGTCGAACACCGGGGAGCTGTTTTTT.

This clonotype has just a few counts. The rearrangement uses TRBV20-1 and TRBJ2-7, with D maybe TRBD1 (6 bases). V shed 3 bases and J shed 2 bases, with 11 bases lying between them. The germline gives CDR1 DFQATT, CDR2 SNEGSKA (reference sequence). The CDR3 extends over 13 amino acids. CDR3 amino acids: CSARRTATYEQYF. The CDR3 bases are TGCAGTGCTAGGAGGACAGCTACCTACGAGCAGTACTTC.

This chain connects TRBV6-1 to TRBJ2-6, with D possibly matching TRBD1 (5 bases). V lost 1 base to trimming and J lost 0 bases, with 10 bases between them. This CDR3 contains 17 residues. CDR1 MNHNS and CDR2 SASEGT come from the germline V gene. The CDR3 region has the DNA TGTGCCAGCAGTGAAGGACAGCCTCGCTCTGGGGCCAACGTCCTGACTTTC. Translating gives CASSEGQPRSGANVLTF.

On this clonotype: A read error may produce the germline difference seen at one junction end. V is TRBV6-1 and J is TRBJ2-1; D may match TRBD1 or TRBD2 (5 bases each). CDR1 is MNHNS and CDR2 is SASEGT in the germline V gene. The CDR3 contains 16 residues. CDR3 coding DNA: TGTGCCGGCAGGACGTATGGGGACGGAGCCTACAATGAGCAGTTCTTC. This encodes CAGRTYGDGAYNEQFF.

Only a few counts were recorded for this clonotype. The chain links TRBV20-1 to TRBJ2-7; D gene unclear. The CDR3 has 13 residues. V shed 1 base and J shed 3 bases, with 10 bases lying between them. Germline lookup yields CDR1 DFQATT and CDR2 SNEGSKA (reference sequence). CDR3 sequence: CSARVIGYYEQYF. CDR3 DNA sequence: TGCAGTGCTAGAGTCATCGGTTACTACGAGCAGTACTTC.

This sequence joins TRBV29-1 and TRBJ2-1; D could derive from TRBD1 or TRBD2 (6 bases each). Germline V lookup: CDR1 SQVTM, CDR2 ANQGSEA. Trimming removed 4 bases at V and 4 bases at J, with 17 bases between. The CDR3 spans 15 residues. The DNA of the CDR3 is TGCAGCGTTGTCCCCTCGGGGGCGATATACAATGAGCAGTTCTTC. Translation: CSVVPSGAIYNEQFF.

CDR3 sequence reads: CASSQSGTGTNEKLFF. The CDR3 DNA follows: TGTGCCAGCAGCCAATCTGGGACAGGGACTAATGAAAAACTGTTTTTT. The V and J genes are TRBV3-1 and TRBJ1-4; 9 bases map to TRBD1. The J segment lost 2 bases and the V segment lost 2 bases, leaving 3 bases of the junction unmatched. Per the germline V gene, CDR1 is LGHDT and CDR2 is YNNKEL (reference sequence). CDR3 length equals 16 residues.

This clonotype was observed a few times. The chain couples TRBV7-9 to TRBJ1-1; D is possibly TRBD1 (5 bases). The CDR3 has 15 residues. V lost 0 bases and J 6 bases, leaving 14 bases between the germline ends. Germline V CDR1 and CDR2: SEHNR, FQNEAQ (reference sequence). The CDR3 DNA follows: TGTGCCAGCAGCTTAGCCCTGGGGGTTAGGTCTGAAGCTTTCTTT. Translation gives CASSLALGVRSEAFF. The variable domain in full, with the rest retrieved from reference TRBV7-9 and TRBJ1-1, is DTGVSQNPRHKITKRGQNVTFRCDPISEHNRLYWYRQTLGQGPEFLTYFQNEAQLEKSRLLSDRFSAERPKGSFSTLEIQRTEQGDSAMYLCASSLALGVRSEAFFGQGTRLTVV.

V gene TRBV6-1 combines with J gene TRBJ2-1, with 10 bases lining up with TRBD2. The CDR3 is 16 amino acids. Germline assignment: CDR1 MNHNS and CDR2 SASEGT. V gave up 8 bases and J gave up 2 bases; unmatched junction bases: 9. In nucleotides, the CDR3 is TGTGCCAGCGGGGGGCGAACTAGCGGGGCCTACAATGAGCAGTTCTTC. Amino acids: CASGGRTSGAYNEQFF.

V and J are TRBV7-9 and TRBJ2-1; TRBD2 is a possible D gene (6 bases). Germline V gene sequence: CDR1 SEHNR, CDR2 FQNEAQ (reference sequence). V lost 5 bases, J lost 6 bases, and 23 bases lay in between. The CDR3 contains 17 residues. The CDR3 protein is CASSPGPGGRTCNEQFF. The CDR3 DNA is TGTGCCAGCAGCCCGGGGCCCGGGGGTAGAACTTGCAATGAGCAGTTCTTC.

The rearrangement uses TRBV12-3 or TRBV12-4 and TRBJ1-2; D may be TRBD1 (5 bases). Trimming cost V 2 bases and J 4 bases, with 14 bases left between them. The CDR3 spans 15 residues. The CDR3 here is CASSLRGTRGYGYTF. The CDR3 nucleotides are TGTGCCAGCAGTTTAAGGGGCACTCGGGGCTATGGCTACACCTTC.

This clonotype was recorded once. The V and J genes are TRBV20-1 and TRBJ2-5, with 9 positions matching TRBD2. TRBJ2-7 matches the DNA end more closely, so the J call is doubtful. This CDR3 spans 13 amino acids. CDR1 and CDR2 from the germline V gene are DFQATT and SNEGSKA (reference sequence). The CDR3 bases are TGCAGTGCTCCTAGCGGGGTTGGGTACGAGCAGTACTTC. This gives the protein CSAPSGVGYEQYF.

In this sample, this clonotype turned up a few times. The CDR3 is CASSTLRRDTQYF. In DNA, the CDR3 is TGTGCCAGCAGTACCCTACGGAGAGATACGCAGTATTTT. The V call is TRBV7-2, the J call TRBJ2-3; D uncertain. CDR3 length equals 13 residues. Germline V gene sequence: CDR1 SGHTA, CDR2 FQGNSA. The V end was cut by 6 bases, the J end by 5 bases, with 12 bases between.

Turning to this clonotype: A much larger clone lies one base from this, so it may be a read error. This chain uses TRBV28 with TRBJ2-6; D gene unclear. The CDR3 is made up of 14 amino acids. CDR1 and CDR2 from the germline V gene are MDHEN and SYDVKM. The CDR3 reads CVSSSYSGANVLTF. The DNA of the CDR3 is TGTGTCAGCAGTTCGTACTCTGGGGCCAACGTCCTGACTTTC.

The chain joins TRBV2 to TRBJ2-7; 9 bases fit TRBD1. Germline trimming cut 6 bases from V and 2 bases from J; bases unmatched to any gene: 8. Germline CDR1 reads SNHLY; CDR2 reads FYNNEI. This CDR3 comprises 15 residues. The CDR3 sequence: CASRALDRGAYEQYF. In nucleotides, the CDR3 is TGTGCCAGCAGGGCCTTGGACAGGGGAGCCTACGAGCAGTACTTC.

This chain joins TRBV7-9 and TRBJ2-7; D is uncertain. Trimming took 1 base from V and 3 from J, leaving 13 bases between them. Germline V gene sequence: CDR1 SEHNR, CDR2 FQNEAQ (reference sequence). The length of the CDR3 is 15 residues. CDR3 region: CASSLGGSLIYEQYF. The DNA for the CDR3 is TGTGCCAGCAGCTTAGGCGGCAGCCTAATCTACGAGCAGTACTTC.

This chain connects TRBV7-9 to TRBJ2-3; maybe TRBD2 (6 bases). Germline V lookup: CDR1 SEHNR, CDR2 FQNEAQ (reference sequence). The CDR3 has 15 residues. V was cut by 5 bases and J by 5 bases, with 17 bases left in between. For the CDR3, the DNA is TGTGCCAGCAGCGACCTAGTGGGGGGACGAGATACGCAGTATTTT. Translated, it gives CASSDLVGGRDTQYF.

This chain links TRBV6-1 with TRBJ2-7, with a possible D match to TRBD1 (5 bases). This CDR3 region has 13 residues. Trimming pared 2 bases from V and 5 bases from J, leaving 10 bases between. Germline-derived CDR1 and CDR2 are MNHNS and SASEGT. Written as DNA, the CDR3 is TGTGCCAGCAGTGAAACAGGCTACCACGAGCAGTACTTC. Its translation: CASSETGYHEQYF.

The J gene is TRBJ2-7, the V gene TRBV7-2; possible D gene TRBD2, 6 bases. The J call could be wrong; TRBJ2-1 is a better fit for the DNA end. Germline V gene lookup returns CDR1 SGHTA and CDR2 FQGNSA. CDR3 length: 15 amino acids. The CDR3 protein is CASSSVAEGLTEQFF. DNA of the CDR3: TGTGCCAGCAGCTCGGTAGCGGAGGGGCTTACTGAGCAGTTCTTC.

The chain employs TRBV11-3 and TRBJ1-4, with D unresolved. The V end was cut by 8 bases, the J end by 8 bases, with 18 bases between. This CDR3 region has 14 residues. Germline CDR1 SGHNT, CDR2 YENEEA. CDR3 sequence reads: CASSGRTEGEKLFF. The CDR3 DNA reads as TGTGCCAGCTCCGGGAGGACCGAGGGAGAAAAACTGTTTTTT.